In this sample, the clone carrying this T cell receptor beta chain turned up a few times. Its antigen is undetermined. The germline gives CDR1 MNHNS, CDR2 SASEGT. This CDR3 is built from 14 residues. Trimming cost V 7 bases and J 5 bases, with 15 bases left between them. The data derive from a study of a mutant IDH1 vaccine in newly diagnosed glioma. Only in-frame clones appear in the TCRdb table, and some are missing; sequencing was by immunoSEQ multiplex PCR. This table has tens of thousands of clones, around three quarters appearing once. The time point is: week 35, safety follow-up. Each dose delivered 300 ug of mutant IDH1 20-mer peptide subcutaneously with imiquimod.

This clonotype was obtained from a man over 45 with glioma. Sequenced here: PBMCs, sampled from a glioma patient whose treatment included an IDH1 peptide vaccine. V usage is TRBV6-1 and J usage is TRBJ1-5; no reliable D call. In DNA, the CDR3 is TGTGCCAGCACCATTGGAGGGATCTATCAGCCCCAGCATTTT. Amino acid sequence: CASTIGGIYQPQHF.